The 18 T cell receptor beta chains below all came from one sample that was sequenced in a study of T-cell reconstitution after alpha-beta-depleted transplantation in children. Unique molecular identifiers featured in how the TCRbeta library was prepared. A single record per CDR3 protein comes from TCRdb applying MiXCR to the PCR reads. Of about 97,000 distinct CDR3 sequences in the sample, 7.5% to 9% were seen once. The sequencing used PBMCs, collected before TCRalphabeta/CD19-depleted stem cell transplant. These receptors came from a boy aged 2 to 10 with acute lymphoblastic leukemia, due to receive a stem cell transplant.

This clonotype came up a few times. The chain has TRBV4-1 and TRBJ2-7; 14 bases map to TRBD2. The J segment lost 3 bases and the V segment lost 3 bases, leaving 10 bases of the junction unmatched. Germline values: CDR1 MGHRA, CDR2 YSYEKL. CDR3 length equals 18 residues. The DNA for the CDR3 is TGCGCCAGCAGCCAGGACCCGGGACTAGCGGGGGAGTTCTACGAGCAGTACTTC. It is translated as CASSQDPGLAGEFYEQYF.

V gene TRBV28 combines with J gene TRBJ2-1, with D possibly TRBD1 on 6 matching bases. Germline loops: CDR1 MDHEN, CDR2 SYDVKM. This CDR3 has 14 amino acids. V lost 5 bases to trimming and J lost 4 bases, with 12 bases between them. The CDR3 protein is CASSPLDSYNEQFF. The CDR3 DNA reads TGTGCCAGCAGTCCGTTGGACAGTTACAATGAGCAGTTCTTC.

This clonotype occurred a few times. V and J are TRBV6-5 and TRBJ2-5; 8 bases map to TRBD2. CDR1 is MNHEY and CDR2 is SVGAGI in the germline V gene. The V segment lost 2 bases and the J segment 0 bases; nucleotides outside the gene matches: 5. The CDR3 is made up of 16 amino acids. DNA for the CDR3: TGTGCCAGCAGTTACCGGGGGGGGTCGTACCAAGAGACCCAGTACTTC. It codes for CASSYRGGSYQETQYF.

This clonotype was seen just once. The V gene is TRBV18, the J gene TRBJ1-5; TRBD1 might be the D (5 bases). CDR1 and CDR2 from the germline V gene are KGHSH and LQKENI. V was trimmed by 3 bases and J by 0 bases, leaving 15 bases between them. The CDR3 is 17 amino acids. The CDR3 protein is CASSPTGTAYSNQPQHF. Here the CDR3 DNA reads TGTGCCAGCTCACCTACCGGGACCGCTTATAGCAATCAGCCCCAGCATTTT.

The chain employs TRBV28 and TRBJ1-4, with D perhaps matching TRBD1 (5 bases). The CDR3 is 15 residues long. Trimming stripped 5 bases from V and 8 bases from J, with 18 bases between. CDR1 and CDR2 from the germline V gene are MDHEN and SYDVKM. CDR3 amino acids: CASSPLGGGQEKLFF. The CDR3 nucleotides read TGTGCCAGCAGTCCACTCGGGGGTGGGCAAGAAAAACTGTTTTTT. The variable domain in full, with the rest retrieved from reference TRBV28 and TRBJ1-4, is DVKVTQSSRYLVKRTGEKVFLECVQDMDHENMFWYRQDPGLGLRLIYFSYDVKMKEKGDIPEGYSVSREKKERFSLILESASTNQTSMYLCASSPLGGGQEKLFFGSGTQLSVL.

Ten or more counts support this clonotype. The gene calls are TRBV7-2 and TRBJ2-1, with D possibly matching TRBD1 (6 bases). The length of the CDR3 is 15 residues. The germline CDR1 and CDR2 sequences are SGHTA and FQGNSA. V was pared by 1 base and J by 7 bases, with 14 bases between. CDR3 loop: CASSLVTGWGNEQFF. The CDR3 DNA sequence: TGTGCCAGCAGCTTAGTAACAGGGTGGGGGAATGAGCAGTTCTTC. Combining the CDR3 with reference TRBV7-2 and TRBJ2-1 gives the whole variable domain GAGVSQSPSNKVTEKGKDVELRCDPISGHTALYWYRQSLGQGLEFLIYFQGNSAPDKSGLPSDRFSAERTGGSVSTLTIQRTQQEDSAVYLCASSLVTGWGNEQFFGPGTRLTVL.

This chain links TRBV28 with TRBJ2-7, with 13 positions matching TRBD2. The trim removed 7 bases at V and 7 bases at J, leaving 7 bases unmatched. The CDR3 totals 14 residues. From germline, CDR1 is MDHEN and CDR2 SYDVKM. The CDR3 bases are TGTGCCAGCATTACTAGCGGGGGGGCAAGGGAGCAGTACTTC. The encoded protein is CASITSGGAREQYF.

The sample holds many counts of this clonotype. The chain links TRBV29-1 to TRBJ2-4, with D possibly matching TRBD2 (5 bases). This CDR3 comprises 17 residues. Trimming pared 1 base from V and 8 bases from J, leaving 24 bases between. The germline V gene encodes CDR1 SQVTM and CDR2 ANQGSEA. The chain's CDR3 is CSVEAPSGITEADIQYF. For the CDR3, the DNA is TGCAGCGTTGAAGCTCCCTCCGGGATCACGGAGGCGGACATTCAGTACTTC.

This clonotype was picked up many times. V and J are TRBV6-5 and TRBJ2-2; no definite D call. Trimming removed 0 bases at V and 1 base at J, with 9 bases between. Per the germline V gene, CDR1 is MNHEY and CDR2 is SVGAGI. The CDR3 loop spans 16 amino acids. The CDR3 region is CASSYSRRMNTGELFF. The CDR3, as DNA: TGTGCCAGCAGTTACTCTCGTAGGATGAACACCGGGGAGCTGTTTTTT.

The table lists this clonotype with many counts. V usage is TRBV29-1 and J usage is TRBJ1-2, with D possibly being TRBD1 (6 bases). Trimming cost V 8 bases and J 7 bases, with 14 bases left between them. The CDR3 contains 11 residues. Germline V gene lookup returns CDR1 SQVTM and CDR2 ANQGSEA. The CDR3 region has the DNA TGCAGCTGCCGGGGGGCGCGTGGCTACACCTTC. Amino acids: CSCRGARGYTF. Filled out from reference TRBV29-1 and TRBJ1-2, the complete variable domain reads SAVISQKPSRDICQRGTSLTIQCQVDSQVTMMFWYRQQPGQSLTLIATANQGSEATYESGFVIDKFPISRPNLTFSTLTVSNMSPEDSSIYLCSCRGARGYTFGSGTRLTVV.

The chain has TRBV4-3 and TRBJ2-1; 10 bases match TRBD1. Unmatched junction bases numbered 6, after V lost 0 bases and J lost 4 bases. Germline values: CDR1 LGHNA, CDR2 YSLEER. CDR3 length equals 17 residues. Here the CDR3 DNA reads TGCGCCAGCAGCCAAGAACAGGCGGGACAGGGGTACAATGAGCAGTTCTTC. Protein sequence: CASSQEQAGQGYNEQFF.

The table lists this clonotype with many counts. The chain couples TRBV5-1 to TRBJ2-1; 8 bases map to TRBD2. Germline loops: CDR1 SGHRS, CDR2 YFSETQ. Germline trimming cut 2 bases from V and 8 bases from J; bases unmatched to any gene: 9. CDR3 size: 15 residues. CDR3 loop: CASSLLPTGGDEQFF. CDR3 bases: TGCGCCAGCAGCTTACTACCCACCGGGGGGGATGAGCAGTTCTTC.

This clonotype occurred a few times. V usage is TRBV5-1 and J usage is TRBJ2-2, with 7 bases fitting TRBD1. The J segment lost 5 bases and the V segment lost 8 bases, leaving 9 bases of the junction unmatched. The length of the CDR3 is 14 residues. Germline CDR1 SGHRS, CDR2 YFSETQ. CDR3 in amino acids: CASSGTDYTGELFF. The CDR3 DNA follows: TGCGCCAGTTCCGGGACAGACTATACCGGGGAGCTGTTTTTT.

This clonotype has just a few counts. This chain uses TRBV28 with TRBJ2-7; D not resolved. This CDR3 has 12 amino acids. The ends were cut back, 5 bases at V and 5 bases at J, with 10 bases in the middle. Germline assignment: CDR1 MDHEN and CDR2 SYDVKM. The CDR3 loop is CASSPLGNEQYF. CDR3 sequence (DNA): TGTGCCAGCAGTCCCCTGGGGAACGAGCAGTACTTC. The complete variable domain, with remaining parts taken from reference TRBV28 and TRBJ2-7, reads DVKVTQSSRYLVKRTGEKVFLECVQDMDHENMFWYRQDPGLGLRLIYFSYDVKMKEKGDIPEGYSVSREKKERFSLILESASTNQTSMYLCASSPLGNEQYFGPGTRLTVT.

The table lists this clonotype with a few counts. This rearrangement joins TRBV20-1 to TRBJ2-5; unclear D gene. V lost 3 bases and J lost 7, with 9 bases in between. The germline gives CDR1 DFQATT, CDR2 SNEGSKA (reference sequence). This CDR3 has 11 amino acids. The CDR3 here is CSASSVGTQYF. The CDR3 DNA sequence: TGCAGTGCTAGCTCCGTCGGGACCCAGTACTTC.

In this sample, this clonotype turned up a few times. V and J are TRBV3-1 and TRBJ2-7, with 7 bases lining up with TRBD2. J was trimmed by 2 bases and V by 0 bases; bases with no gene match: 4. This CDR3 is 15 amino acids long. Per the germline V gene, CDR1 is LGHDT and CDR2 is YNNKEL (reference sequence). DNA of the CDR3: TGTGCCAGCAGCCAAGATGGGGGGGAGACCTACGAGCAGTACTTC. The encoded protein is CASSQDGGETYEQYF.

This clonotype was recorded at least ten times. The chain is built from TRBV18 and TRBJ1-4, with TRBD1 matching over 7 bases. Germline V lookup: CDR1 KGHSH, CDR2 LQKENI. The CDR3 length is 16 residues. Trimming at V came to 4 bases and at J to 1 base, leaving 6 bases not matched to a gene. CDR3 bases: TGTGCCAGCTCACGACGACAGGGAGGAACTAATGAAAAACTGTTTTTT. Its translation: CASSRRQGGTNEKLFF. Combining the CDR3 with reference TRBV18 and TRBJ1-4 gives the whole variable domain NAGVMQNPRHLVRRRGQEARLRCSPMKGHSHVYWYRQLPEEGLKFMVYLQKENIIDESGMPKERFSAEFPKEGPSILRIQQVVRGDSAAYFCASSRRQGGTNEKLFFGSGTQLSVL.

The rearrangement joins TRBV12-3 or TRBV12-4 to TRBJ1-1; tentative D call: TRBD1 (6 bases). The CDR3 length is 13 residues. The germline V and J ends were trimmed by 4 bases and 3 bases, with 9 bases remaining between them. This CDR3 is CASSSWTDTEAFF. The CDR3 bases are TGTGCCAGCAGTTCATGGACAGACACTGAAGCTTTCTTT.